What follows describes a single T cell receptor beta chain. The sample comes from a study of early stage breast cancer tumors. Each sample had two DNA replicates, roughly 0.48 ug blood or around 1.6 ug tissue. TCRdb's copy holds only in-frame clones and misses some; the assay was immunoSEQ multiplex PCR. The sample includes tens of thousands of clones, around three quarters of them seen just once. The CDR3 covers 13 residues. Germline lookup yields CDR1 SQVTM and CDR2 ANQGSEA. The rearrangement joins TRBV29-1 to TRBJ1-2; 12 nucleotides align to TRBD1. The source material was blood. This TCR derives from a person between 60 and 70 years old with breast cancer. CDR3 amino acids: CSWWGQGAAGYTF. DNA of the CDR3: TGCAGTTGGTGGGGACAGGGGGCTGCTGGCTACACCTTC.